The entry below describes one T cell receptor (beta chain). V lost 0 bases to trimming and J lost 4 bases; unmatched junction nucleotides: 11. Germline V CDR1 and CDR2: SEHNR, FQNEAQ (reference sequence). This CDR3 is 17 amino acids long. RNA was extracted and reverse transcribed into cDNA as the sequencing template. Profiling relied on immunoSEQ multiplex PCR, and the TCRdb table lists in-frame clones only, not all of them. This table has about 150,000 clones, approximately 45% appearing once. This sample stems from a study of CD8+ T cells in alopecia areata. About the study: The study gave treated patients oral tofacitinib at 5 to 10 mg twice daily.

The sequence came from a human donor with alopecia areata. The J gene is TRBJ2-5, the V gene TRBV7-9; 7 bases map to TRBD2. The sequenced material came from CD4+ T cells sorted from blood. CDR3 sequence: CASSLAAGVSGTETQYF. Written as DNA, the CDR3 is TGTGCCAGCAGCTTAGCGGCGGGGGTGTCGGGGACAGAGACCCAGTACTTC.